This T cell receptor beta chain was identified in a study of CD8+CD57+ T cells in acquired aplastic anemia. The overall study: Sorting CD4+ and CD8+ cells gave DNA averaging 3.2 ug. Healthy donor sequencing depth: some 10 million CD4+, fewer than 13 million CD8+ reads.

Study-level findings and limits: Patients versus controls showed no significant CD8+ Simpson's diversity difference. Patients and controls shared around 30 CD8+ CDR3 sequences.

Details on this clonotype: Its antigen is currently unknown.

After removal of 0 bases from V and 4 bases from J, the junction contained 19 bases not matched to a gene. Germline V gene sequence: CDR1 DFQATT, CDR2 SNEGSKA (reference sequence). This CDR3 spans 19 amino acids. TCR beta VDJ and CDR3 profiles were obtained from a genomic DNA template. MiXCR was run by TCRdb on the reads, yielding one entry per CDR3 protein. This table holds roughly 50,000 distinct CDR3 sequences, about 73% found once. Specimen: sorted CD4+, CD8+, or CD8+CD57+ T cells (not recorded which) from PBMCs. This TCR derives from a human donor in good health, serving as a control. This chain links TRBV20-1 with TRBJ2-5, with 8 bases lining up with TRBD2. The CDR3: CSAREPPGLSRGAGETQYF. The CDR3 nucleotides read TGCAGTGCTAGAGAACCACCGGGACTCTCGCGGGGGGCCGGAGAGACCCAGTACTTC.